This is a list of T cell receptor beta chains from one sample in a study of blood T cells in healthy people across ages. TCRdb re-called the 5' RACE reads with MiXCR, one entry per CDR3 protein. The sample has almost 1 million distinct CDR3 sequences, roughly 50% seen once. Sequenced input: blood. Receptor source: a woman aged 55-75 years in good health. Each CDR3 is given with its conserved first and last residue. The D gene is left open where the match is weak. The size entry is marked missing in some rows and otherwise reads once, few, many or a size class.

TRBV20-1	TRBJ2-7	.	.	CSAGRGRAMHEQYF	TGCAGTGCAGGAAGGGGGAGGGCCATGCACGAGCAGTACTTC
TRBV27	TRBJ2-3	.	.	CASSPMWGTPQVDTQYF	TGTGCCAGCAGTCCCATGTGGGGGACCCCGCAAGTGGATACGCAGTATTTT
TRBV3-1	TRBJ1-4	.	TRBD1	CASSYEEGGRVGKLFF	TGTGCCAGCAGCTATGAGGAAGGGGGCAGGGTTGGTAAACTGTTTTTT
TRBV28	TRBJ2-7	.	.	CASTQSPVYEQYF	TGTGCCAGCACCCAAAGTCCCGTCTACGAGCAGTACTTC
TRBV10-3	TRBJ2-5	few	.	CAIDDGTHRRQYF	TGTGCCATCGACGACGGGACCCACAGAAGGCAGTACTTC
TRBV3-1	TRBJ2-1	.	TRBD1	CASGDSLNEQFF	TGTGCCAGCGGGGACAGTCTCAATGAGCAGTTCTTC
TRBV12-3/TRBV12-4	TRBJ1-5	.	TRBD1	CASSLTGANNQPQHF	TGTGCCAGCAGTTTAACAGGGGCAAACAATCAGCCCCAGCATTTT
TRBV24-1	TRBJ2-7	few	.	CATSDRAGSSYEQYF	TGTGCCACCAGTGACAGAGCGGGTAGCTCCTACGAGCAGTACTTC
TRBV29-1	TRBJ2-7	.	.	CSVDVSSYEQYF	TGCAGCGTTGATGTCAGTAGCTACGAGCAGTACTTC
TRBV5-6	TRBJ2-7	few	TRBD2	CASTGTTPYEQYF	TGTGCCAGCACAGGGACTACTCCCTACGAGCAGTACTTC
TRBV7-3	TRBJ1-6	.	.	CASSVGAENSPLHF	TGTGCCAGCAGCGTTGGGGCAGAAAATTCACCCCTCCACTTT
TRBV15	TRBJ2-1	.	TRBD1	CATSGGQAYNEQFF	TGTGCCACCAGCGGCGGACAGGCCTACAATGAGCAGTTCTTC
TRBV12-3/TRBV12-4	TRBJ2-3	few	.	CASTIWGSDGDTQYF	TGTGCCAGCACTATTTGGGGGAGCGATGGAGATACGCAGTATTTT
TRBV20-1	TRBJ2-3	few	TRBD1	CSDRSGQGSDTQYF	TGCAGTGACCGATCGGGACAGGGTTCAGATACGCAGTATTTT
TRBV20-1	TRBJ2-5	few	.	CSARREIANQETQYF	TGCAGTGCTAGACGTGAAATAGCGAACCAAGAGACCCAGTACTTC
TRBV6-1	TRBJ2-4	once	.	CASTQQATLPKNIQYF	TGTGCCAGCACCCAACAGGCGACTTTGCCCAAAAACATTCAGTACTTC
TRBV5-1	TRBJ2-5	.	.	CASSLGGTMQETQYF	TGCGCCAGCAGCTTGGGGGGGACGATGCAAGAGACCCAGTACTTC